This TCR beta chain was observed in a study of blood T cell repertoires in COVID-19 (dated by TCRdb to 2020 to 2022). For context, the study as a whole: Collaborator samples came from the United States, Italy and Spain and covered acute and convalescent phases of COVID-19. The material from the prospective study consisted of cDNA or gDNA derived from T cells, B-cell-depleted T cells, or PBMCs. Deeply sampled blood TCRbeta repertoires from subjects exposed to, actively infected with, or recovered from COVID-19 were included in the dataset. A freely available public database, intended as a resource for researchers studying the immune response to SARS-CoV-2, is where the repertoires were released. The samples were drawn from two sources: the first 160 participants of the ongoing ImmuneRACE study, and 950 to 1,500 subjects contributed by 6 global collaborators. A de-identified subject ID, COVID-19 status, age in years and sex were almost always included in the sample metadata. Where HLA class I and class II types were available, the types were taken from metadata supplied by the sample provider, not from assay-based typing. What the authors observed across the whole study: Clinical and demographic metadata were provided uncurated, with the amount varying by source and participant.

Whole blood was collected in K2EDTA tubes by collaborating institutions according to the institutions' own protocols. Collaborator samples were shipped for TCRbeta analysis as frozen whole blood, isolated PBMCs, or DNA extracted from either sample type. The CDR3 goes from the cysteine to the phenylalanine over 14 residues. Only the CDR3 DNA stays, 42 bases, in frame from base 1. Germline trimming amounts to 2 bases on V and 5 bases on J, with 2 as the count of junction bases outside the gene matches. CDR1 and CDR2 are drawn from the germline V gene (reference sequence): LNHDA, SQIVND. TCRbeta CDR3 regions were amplified from genomic DNA using the immunoSEQ Assay, a bias-controlled multiplex PCR. Per the source publication's procedure: Nucleated cell counts per sample were estimated from amplification of reference gene primers within the assay. Sequence reads were collapsed and filtered to measure the absolute abundance of every unique TCRbeta CDR3 rearrangement. Productive Simpson clonality was computed per sample as the square root of Simpson's diversity index over productive rearrangements. The table comes from immuneACCESS by way of TCRdb, which keeps in-frame sequences with V and J called. Part of the clones is missing from these tables; in studies checked, under half for an unresolved V gene and the rest for unknown reasons. D and trimming were read from the DNA, whereas the V and J calls and clone size are those reported in that table. The sample table records roughly 100,000 clones; approximately 80% of these occur just once. The top ten hold 20% to 25% of the sample.

Comments on this clone: No cognate antigen has been identified for it. No quality values exist for individual bases; no much larger clone is one base distant.

The rearranged segments are TRBV19 and TRBJ2-2, with 7 central nucleotides matching TRBD2. The material sequenced was peripheral blood. This sequence was found in a man aged 65 to 85 with active or convalescent COVID-19. The sequence in DNA is TGTGCCAGTAGTATATTGGGGGGGACCGGGGAGCTGTTTTTT. Its translation is CASSILGGTGELFF.